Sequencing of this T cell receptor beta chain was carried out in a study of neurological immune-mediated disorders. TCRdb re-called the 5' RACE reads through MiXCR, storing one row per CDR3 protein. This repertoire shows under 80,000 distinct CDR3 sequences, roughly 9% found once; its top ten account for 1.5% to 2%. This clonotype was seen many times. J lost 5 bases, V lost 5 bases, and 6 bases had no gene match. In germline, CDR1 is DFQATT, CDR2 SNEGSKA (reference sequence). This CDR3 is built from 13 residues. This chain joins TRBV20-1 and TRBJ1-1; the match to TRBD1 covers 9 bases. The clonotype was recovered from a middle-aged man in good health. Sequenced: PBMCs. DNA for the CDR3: TGCAGTGCTCCCCGACAGGGGGTAACTGAAGCTTTCTTT. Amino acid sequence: CSAPRQGVTEAFF.